This TCR beta chain was observed in a study of blood T cell repertoires in COVID-19. Across the whole study: Samples representing acute and convalescent COVID-19 were sourced from the United States, Italy and Spain.

Method: immunoSEQ multiplex PCR; TCRdb's copy keeps in-frame clones and lacks some. The sample holds 230,000 or so clones; about four fifths are singletons and the top ten take roughly 8%. CDR3 size: 14 residues. Trimming removed 6 bases from V and 1 base from J, with 10 bases in between. Germline loops: CDR1 MGHRA, CDR2 YSYEKL. During active infection, Seattle patients enrolled and were then monitored through disease. The rearrangement links TRBV4-1 to TRBJ2-1, with D hard to call. Sequenced sample: peripheral blood. The clonotype was recovered from a woman older than 75 with COVID-19, enrolled during active disease. As DNA, the CDR3 is TGCGCCAGCAGTCGAGCCTCATCCTACAATGAGCAGTTCTTC. Protein product: CASSRASSYNEQFF.